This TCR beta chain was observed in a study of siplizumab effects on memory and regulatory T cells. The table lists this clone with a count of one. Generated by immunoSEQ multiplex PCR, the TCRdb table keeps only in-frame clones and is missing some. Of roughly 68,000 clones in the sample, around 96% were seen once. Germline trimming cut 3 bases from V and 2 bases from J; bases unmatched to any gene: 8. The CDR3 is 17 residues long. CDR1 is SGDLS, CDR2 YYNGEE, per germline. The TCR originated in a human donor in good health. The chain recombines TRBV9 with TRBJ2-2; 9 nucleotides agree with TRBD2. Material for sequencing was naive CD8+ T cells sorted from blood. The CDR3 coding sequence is TGTGCCAGCAGCGCCCTAAGCGGGGGGACTAACACCGGGGAGCTGTTTTTT. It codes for CASSALSGGTNTGELFF.